This T cell receptor beta chain originates from a study of tumor and adjacent non-tumor tissue in lung cancer. Study-level background: Each sample yielded 4 million to 5 million productive TCRbeta reads on average. Study results and limitations: Tumor TCR diversity, when higher, was linked to shorter survival. Tumor tissue had significantly higher TCR diversity than normal lung.

On this clonotype: Its antigen remains unidentified.

This sample's RNA came from whole unsorted tissue. Chemotherapy-naive patients with new lung cancer underwent thoracic surgery in China, August–late 2014. A modified ARM-PCR protocol with three rounds of nested PCR amplified TCRbeta. TCRdb reanalysed the multiplex PCR reads using MiXCR and keeps one entry per CDR3 protein. The sample shows 100,000 to 150,000 distinct CDR3 sequences, 66% of them seen only once. Trimming shortened V by 7 bases and J by 4 bases, and 13 bases separated the two germline ends. The CDR3 runs 13 residues. Germline CDR1 is MNHNY and CDR2 is SVGAGI (reference sequence). This clonotype originated in a man aged 25 to 40 with non-small cell lung cancer. The chain carries TRBV6-6 and TRBJ2-5; tentative D call: TRBD2 (6 bases). The sample was lung tumor tissue. CDR3: CASNTAAGETQYF. CDR3 nucleotide sequence: TGTGCCAGCAATACGGCAGCGGGAGAGACCCAGTACTTC.